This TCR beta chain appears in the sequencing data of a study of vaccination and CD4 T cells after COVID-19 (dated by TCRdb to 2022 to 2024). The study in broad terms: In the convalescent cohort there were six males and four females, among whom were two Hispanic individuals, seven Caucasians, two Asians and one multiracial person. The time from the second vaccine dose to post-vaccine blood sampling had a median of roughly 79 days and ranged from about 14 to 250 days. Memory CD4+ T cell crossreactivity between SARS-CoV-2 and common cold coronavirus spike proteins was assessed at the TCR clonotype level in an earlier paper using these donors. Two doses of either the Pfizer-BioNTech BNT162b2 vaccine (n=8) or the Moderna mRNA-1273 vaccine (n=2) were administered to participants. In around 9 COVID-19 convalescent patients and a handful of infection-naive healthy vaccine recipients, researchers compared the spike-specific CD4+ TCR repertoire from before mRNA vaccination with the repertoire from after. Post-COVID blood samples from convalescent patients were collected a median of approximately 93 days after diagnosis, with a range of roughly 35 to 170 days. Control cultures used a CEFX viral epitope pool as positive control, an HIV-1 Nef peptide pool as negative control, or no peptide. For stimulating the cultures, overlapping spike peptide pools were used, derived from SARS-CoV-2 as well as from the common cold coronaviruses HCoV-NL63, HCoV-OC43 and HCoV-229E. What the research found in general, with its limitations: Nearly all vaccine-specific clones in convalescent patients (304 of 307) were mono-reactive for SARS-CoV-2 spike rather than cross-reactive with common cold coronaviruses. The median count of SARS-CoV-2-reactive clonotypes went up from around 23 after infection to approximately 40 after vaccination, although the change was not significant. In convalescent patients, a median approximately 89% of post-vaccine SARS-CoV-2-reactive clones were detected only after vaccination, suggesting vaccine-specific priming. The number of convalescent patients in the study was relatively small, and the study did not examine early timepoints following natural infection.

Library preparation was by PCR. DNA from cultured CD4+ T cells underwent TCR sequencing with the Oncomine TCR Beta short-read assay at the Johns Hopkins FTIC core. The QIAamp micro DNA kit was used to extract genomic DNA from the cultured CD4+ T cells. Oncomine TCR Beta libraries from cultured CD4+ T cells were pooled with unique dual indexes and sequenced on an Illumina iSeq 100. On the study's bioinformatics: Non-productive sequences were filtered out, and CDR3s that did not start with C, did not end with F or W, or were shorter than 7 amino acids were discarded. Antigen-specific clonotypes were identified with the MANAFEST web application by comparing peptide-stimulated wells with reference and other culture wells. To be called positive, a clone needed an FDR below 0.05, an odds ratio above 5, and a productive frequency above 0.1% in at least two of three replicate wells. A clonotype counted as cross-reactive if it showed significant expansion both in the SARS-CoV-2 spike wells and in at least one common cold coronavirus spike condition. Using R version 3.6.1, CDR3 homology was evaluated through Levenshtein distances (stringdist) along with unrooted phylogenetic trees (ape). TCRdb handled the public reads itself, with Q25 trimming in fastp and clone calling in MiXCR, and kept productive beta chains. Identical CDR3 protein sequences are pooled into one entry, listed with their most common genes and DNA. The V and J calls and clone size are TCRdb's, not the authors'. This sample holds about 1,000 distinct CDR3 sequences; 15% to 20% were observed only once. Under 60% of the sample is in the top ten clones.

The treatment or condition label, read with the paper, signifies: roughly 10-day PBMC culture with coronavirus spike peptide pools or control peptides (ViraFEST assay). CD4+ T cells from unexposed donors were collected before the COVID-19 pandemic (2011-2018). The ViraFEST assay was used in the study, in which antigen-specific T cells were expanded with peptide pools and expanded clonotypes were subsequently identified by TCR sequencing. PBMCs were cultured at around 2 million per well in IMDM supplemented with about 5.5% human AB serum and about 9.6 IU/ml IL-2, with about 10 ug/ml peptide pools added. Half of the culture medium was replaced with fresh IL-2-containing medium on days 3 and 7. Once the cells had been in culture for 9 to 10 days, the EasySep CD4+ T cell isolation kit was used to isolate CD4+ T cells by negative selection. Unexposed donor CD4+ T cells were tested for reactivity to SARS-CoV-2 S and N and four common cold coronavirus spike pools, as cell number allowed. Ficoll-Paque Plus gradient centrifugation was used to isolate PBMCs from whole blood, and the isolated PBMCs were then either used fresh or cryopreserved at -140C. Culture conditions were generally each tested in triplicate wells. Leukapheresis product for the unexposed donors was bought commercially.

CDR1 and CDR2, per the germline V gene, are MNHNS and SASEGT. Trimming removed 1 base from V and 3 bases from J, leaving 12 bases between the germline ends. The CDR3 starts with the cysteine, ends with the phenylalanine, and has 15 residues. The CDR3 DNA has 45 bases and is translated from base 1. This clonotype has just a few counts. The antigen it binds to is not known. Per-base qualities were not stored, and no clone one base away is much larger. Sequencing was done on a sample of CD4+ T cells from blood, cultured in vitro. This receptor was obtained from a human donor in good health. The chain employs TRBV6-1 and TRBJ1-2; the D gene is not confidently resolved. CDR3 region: CASSEVMGGDYGYTF. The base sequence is TGTGCCAGCAGTGAAGTGATGGGTGGCGACTATGGCTACACCTTC.